Below, 32 T cell receptor beta chains from the same sample are listed, as sequenced in a study of T cell responses to AZD1222 COVID-19 vaccine (dated by TCRdb to the early 2020s). The time point label, as the study defines it: about 28 days (+/-7) after the second vaccine dose. The library was generated by the immunoSEQ multiplex PCR assay. TCRdb mirrors the immuneACCESS table, restricted to in-frame sequences. Some clones are absent from its copies; in checked studies, under half trace to an unresolved V gene, and the reason for the others is unknown. The sample table records over 130,000 clones; about 90% of these occur just once. The ten largest make up approximately 1.8% of the sample. This sample comprised peripheral blood, obtained 28 days after the second AZD1222 dose. These receptors were obtained from an adult who received the AZD1222 COVID-19 vaccine.

The V gene is TRBV29-1, the J gene TRBJ1-1; no clear D. CDR3 length equals 11 residues. The germline gives CDR1 SQVTM, CDR2 ANQGSEA. V lost 8 bases and J 0 bases, leaving 7 bases between the germline ends. CDR3 DNA: TGCAGCTTCCAGGTGAACACTGAAGCTTTCTTT. Protein: CSFQVNTEAFF.

This chain connects TRBV11-2 to TRBJ1-2; 9 nucleotides agree with TRBD1. J gave up 0 bases and V 4 bases, and 12 bases lay outside the gene matches. This CDR3 has 18 amino acids. Germline CDR1 reads SGHAT; CDR2 reads FQNNGV. CDR3 DNA sequence: TGTGCCAGCAGCTCCCTAGGGGACAGGGTTAATACTAACTATGGCTACACCTTC. Translated: CASSSLGDRVNTNYGYTF.

The genes are TRBV5-4 and TRBJ2-7, with a tentative D call TRBD1 (5 bases). The CDR3 covers 13 residues. Trimming removed 0 bases at V and 3 bases at J, with 7 bases between. The germline CDR1 and CDR2 sequences are SGHNT and YYREEE (reference sequence). CDR3 amino acids: CASSLDRLYEQYF. The DNA of the CDR3 is TGTGCCAGCAGCTTGGACAGGCTCTACGAGCAGTACTTC.

V gene TRBV7-9 combines with J gene TRBJ2-2; D is undetermined. Germline values: CDR1 SEHNR, CDR2 FQNEAQ (reference sequence). CDR3 length: 13 amino acids. V was shortened by 5 bases and J by 6 bases, with 10 bases between the two germline ends. The CDR3 loop is CASSPDVPGELFF. The CDR3 DNA reads as TGTGCCAGCAGCCCGGACGTTCCCGGGGAGCTGTTTTTT.

The J gene is TRBJ1-4, the V gene TRBV2; maybe TRBD1 (6 bases). Germline V gene sequence: CDR1 SNHLY, CDR2 FYNNEI. V was shortened by 2 bases and J by 7 bases, with 14 bases between the two germline ends. The CDR3 has 15 residues. The CDR3 loop is CASSENPGASEKLFF. CDR3 sequence (DNA): TGTGCCAGCAGTGAAAATCCGGGGGCGAGTGAAAAACTGTTTTTT.

The V and J genes are TRBV19 and TRBJ1-2; maybe TRBD1 (6 bases). The CDR3 contains 13 residues. Trimming stripped 10 bases from V and 0 bases from J, with 12 bases between. Germline V gives CDR1 LNHDA, CDR2 SQIVND (reference sequence). CDR3 amino acids: CATGDRANYGYTF. CDR3 nucleotides: TGTGCCACAGGGGATAGAGCTAACTATGGCTACACCTTC.

The CDR3 spells CASSQVPGGNQPQHF. CDR3 DNA sequence: TGTGCCAGCAGCCAAGTCCCAGGGGGGAATCAGCCCCAGCATTTT. This chain uses TRBV4-2 with TRBJ1-5, with 7 bases lining up with TRBD1. This CDR3 is 15 amino acids long. Germline CDR1 LGHNA, CDR2 YNFKEQ. V was pared by 1 base and J by 4 bases, with 4 bases of the junction left unmatched.

The genes are TRBV27 and TRBJ1-4; D might be TRBD1 (5 bases). Trimming removed 7 bases from V and 4 bases from J, with 19 bases in between. Germline V gene data show CDR1 as MNHEY and CDR2 as SMNVEV (reference sequence). The CDR3 runs to 16 residues. The CDR3 loop is CASTVRGALSNEKLFF. CDR3 in DNA: TGTGCCAGCACTGTTAGAGGGGCTCTTAGTAATGAAAAACTGTTTTTT.

The chain combines TRBV29-1 with TRBJ1-4, with D possibly being TRBD1 (6 bases). Germline lookup yields CDR1 SQVTM and CDR2 ANQGSEA. The CDR3 runs to 12 residues. V shed 7 bases and J shed 5 bases, with 11 bases lying between them. The CDR3 DNA reads TGCAGCGCTTTGGACAGCAATGAAAAACTGTTTTTT. Amino acids: CSALDSNEKLFF.

The V gene is TRBV6-1, the J gene TRBJ1-1; no firm D call. The germline CDR1 and CDR2 sequences are MNHNS and SASEGT. The CDR3 contains 13 residues. V was pared by 3 bases and J by 4 bases, with 9 bases between. Here the CDR3 reads CASSETRSTEAFF. CDR3 nucleotide sequence: TGTGCCAGCAGTGAGACGAGGAGCACTGAAGCTTTCTTT.

This clone was seen only a few times. The sample carries other DNA sequences with the same CDR3. V and J are TRBV7-9 and TRBJ1-5, with 7 bases identical to TRBD1. The CDR3 is 14 amino acids. Unmatched junction bases numbered 0, after V lost 3 bases and J lost 1 base. CDR1 and CDR2 (germline): SEHNR, FQNEAQ (reference sequence). CDR3 sequence reads: CASSLGQSNQPQHF. The CDR3 nucleotides are TGTGCCAGCAGCTTGGGACAGAGCAATCAGCCCCAGCATTTT.

The chain uses TRBV6-5 and TRBJ2-7, with TRBD2 identical over 10 bases. Germline V CDR1 and CDR2: MNHEY, SVGAGI. With 4 bases clipped from V and 5 bases from J, the junction kept 5 bases outside the gene matches. The CDR3 totals 14 residues. CDR3 bases: TGTGCCAGCAGTTCTAGCGGGAGCACTGACGAGCAGTACTTC. Translation: CASSSSGSTDEQYF.

This sequence joins TRBV18 and TRBJ2-5; TRBD1 matches at 7 bases. V dropped 0 bases and J dropped 9; count of bases not matched to a gene: 13. Per germline, CDR1 KGHSH and CDR2 LQKENI. The CDR3 spans 16 residues. CDR3 sequence reads: CASSPPLDRATTAQYF. Here the CDR3 DNA reads TGTGCCAGCTCACCACCGCTCGACAGGGCCACCACGGCCCAGTACTTC.

This clone occurred once. The rearrangement joins TRBV7-2 to TRBJ1-2, with D possibly matching TRBD1 (5 bases). The CDR3 totals 17 residues. Between the trimmed V and J ends, which lost 3 bases and 1 base, there was a span of 18 bases. Germline V lookup: CDR1 SGHTA, CDR2 FQGNSA. The CDR3 DNA reads as TGTGCCAGCAGCTTGGCCCCAACAGGAGGTTTTAACTATGGCTACACCTTC. This codes for CASSLAPTGGFNYGYTF.

The chain recombines TRBV5-6 with TRBJ2-1, with 8 bases lining up with TRBD2. CDR1 is SGHDT and CDR2 is YYEEEE in the germline V gene. V gave up 4 bases and J gave up 6 bases; unmatched junction bases: 15. The CDR3 runs 17 residues. CDR3 nucleotide sequence: TGTGCCAGCAGCCCTACAGGCCGACTAGCGTGGGGCAATGAGCAGTTCTTC. Its translation: CASSPTGRLAWGNEQFF. The full variable domain, with the rest looked up from reference TRBV5-6 and TRBJ2-1, is DAGVTQSPTHLIKTRGQQVTLRCSPKSGHDTVSWYQQALGQGPQFIFQYYEEEERQRGNFPDRFSGHQFPNYSSELNVNALLLGDSALYLCASSPTGRLAWGNEQFFGPGTRLTVL.

The CDR3 sequence: CASSTTQGRRTQPQHF. Here the CDR3 DNA reads TGTGCCAGCAGCACAACCCAGGGGCGTCGGACTCAGCCCCAGCATTTT. The chain joins TRBV3-1 (or the pseudogene TRBV3-2) to TRBJ1-5; maybe TRBD1 (6 bases). CDR3 size: 16 residues. Germline CDR1 and CDR2: LGHDT and YNNKEL (reference sequence). The V and J ends lost 5 bases and 6 bases respectively, with 20 bases between them.

V and J are TRBV28 and TRBJ2-3; D not certain. Between the trimmed V and J ends, which lost 3 bases and 4 bases, there was a span of 14 bases. Germline CDR1 is MDHEN and CDR2 is SYDVKM. CDR3 length: 15 residues. CDR3 in DNA: TGTGCCAGCAGTTTTCTTGGTCGTGAGGCAGATACGCAGTATTTT. Protein sequence: CASSFLGREADTQYF. The full variable domain, completed using reference TRBV28 and TRBJ2-3, is DVKVTQSSRYLVKRTGEKVFLECVQDMDHENMFWYRQDPGLGLRLIYFSYDVKMKEKGDIPEGYSVSREKKERFSLILESASTNQTSMYLCASSFLGREADTQYFGPGTRLTVL.

The chain has TRBV6-6 and TRBJ1-1, with D unresolved. V lost 11 bases and J lost 6, with 13 bases in between. Germline CDR1 reads MNHNY; CDR2 reads SVGAGI (reference sequence). The CDR3 has 11 residues. CDR3: CASRGSAEAFF. The CDR3 bases are TGTGCCTCCCGTGGCTCGGCTGAAGCTTTCTTT.

The chain is built from TRBV3-1 (or the pseudogene TRBV3-2) and TRBJ1-1; maybe TRBD1 (6 bases). There are 13 residues in the CDR3. Germline V gene sequence: CDR1 LGHDT, CDR2 YNNKEL (reference sequence). V lost 4 bases and J 7 bases, leaving 13 bases between the germline ends. For the CDR3, the DNA is TGTGCCAGCAGCCTTGAAGGGGGGGGTGAAGCTTTCTTT. It is translated as CASSLEGGGEAFF.

This clone was detected only once. The CDR3 loop is CASSETGLVTYEQYF. The CDR3 nucleotides are TGTGCCAGCAGTGAAACGGGACTCGTAACCTACGAGCAGTACTTC. The genes are TRBV6-1 and TRBJ2-7; D may be TRBD2 (6 bases). Trimming shortened V by 2 bases and J by 2 bases, and 13 bases separated the two germline ends. Germline V lookup: CDR1 MNHNS, CDR2 SASEGT. The CDR3 totals 15 residues.

This chain uses TRBV11-2 with TRBJ2-2, with 7 nucleotides matching TRBD2. CDR3 size: 15 residues. With V trimmed by 8 bases and J by 4 bases, 10 bases remained unmatched. CDR1 and CDR2 (germline): SGHAT, FQNNGV. DNA for the CDR3: TGTGCCAGCCGGGGGAAAGCGGGAATCACCGGGGAGCTGTTTTTT. Residues: CASRGKAGITGELFF.

The V call is TRBV28, the J call TRBJ2-1, with D maybe TRBD1 (7 bases). The CDR3 runs 14 residues. Germline values: CDR1 MDHEN, CDR2 SYDVKM. The V end lost 6 bases, the J end lost 8 bases, and 17 bases lay between the germline ends. CDR3 loop: CASREGAQSHEQFF. In DNA form, the CDR3 reads TGTGCCAGCAGGGAGGGGGCCCAGAGTCATGAGCAGTTCTTC.

The V call is TRBV30, the J call TRBJ2-2, with 10 bases matching TRBD2. Germline CDR1 reads GTSNPN; CDR2 reads SVGIG (reference sequence). J was trimmed by 4 bases and V by 2 bases; bases with no gene match: 4. The length of the CDR3 is 15 residues. The CDR3 sequence: CAWSSLAGVTGELFF. The CDR3 DNA follows: TGTGCCTGGAGTAGCCTAGCGGGGGTCACCGGGGAGCTGTTTTTT.

The genes are TRBV5-4 and TRBJ1-4, with D possibly TRBD1 on 6 matching bases. Germline-derived CDR1 and CDR2 are SGHNT and YYREEE (reference sequence). The CDR3 is 15 amino acids. V lost 0 bases and J lost 0, with 6 bases in between. CDR3 loop: CASSLGQATNEKLFF. CDR3 coding DNA: TGTGCCAGCAGCTTGGGACAGGCAACTAATGAAAAACTGTTTTTT.

The chain carries TRBV3-1 (or the pseudogene TRBV3-2) and TRBJ1-3; unclear D gene. V dropped 0 bases and J dropped 3 bases, with 6 bases sitting between them. The CDR3 length is 14 residues. CDR1 and CDR2 (germline): LGHDT, YNNKEL (reference sequence). The CDR3 DNA sequence: TGTGCCAGCAGCCAAGAACCATTTGGAAACACCATATATTTT. Amino acids: CASSQEPFGNTIYF.

The genes are TRBV9 and TRBJ2-2, with 10 positions matching TRBD2. Unmatched junction bases numbered 4, after V lost 4 bases and J lost 4 bases. Germline loops: CDR1 SGDLS, CDR2 YYNGEE. This CDR3 region has 15 residues. CDR3 nucleotide sequence: TGTGCCAGCAGCCCTAGCGGGAGTATCACCGGGGAGCTGTTTTTT. It codes for CASSPSGSITGELFF.

The chain couples TRBV7-2 to TRBJ1-3; possible D gene TRBD1, 5 bases. The CDR3 extends over 18 amino acids. V shed 3 bases and J shed 0 bases, with 18 bases lying between them. CDR1 is SGHTA, CDR2 FQGNSA, per germline. CDR3 loop: CASSFGPRGDVSGNTIYF. The DNA for the CDR3 is TGTGCCAGCAGCTTTGGGCCCCGGGGGGACGTCTCTGGAAACACCATATATTTT.

Concerning this clone itself: Other DNA sequences within the sample encode an identical CDR3. The rearrangement uses TRBV5-5 and TRBJ1-3, with D unresolved. The CDR3 covers 14 residues. Trimming removed 0 bases at V and 0 bases at J, with 4 bases between. Germline V gene sequence: CDR1 SGHKS, CDR2 YYEKEE (reference sequence). As DNA, the CDR3 is TGTGCCAGCAGCTTGGTTCTCTCTGGAAACACCATATATTTT. Translated, it gives CASSLVLSGNTIYF. Full variable domain (outside the CDR3, taken from reference TRBV5-5 and TRBJ1-3): DAGVTQSPTHLIKTRGQQVTLRCSPISGHKSVSWYQQVLGQGPQFIFQYYEKEERGRGNFPDRFSARQFPNYSSELNVNALLLGDSALYLCASSLVLSGNTIYFGEGSWLTVV.

V and J are TRBV28 and TRBJ1-1, with 11 bases matching TRBD1. V lost 6 bases, J lost 1 base, and 13 bases stayed unmatched. CDR3 size: 18 residues. Germline V gene sequence: CDR1 MDHEN, CDR2 SYDVKM. The CDR3 is CASSRTGGLGGGNTEAFF. The DNA for the CDR3 is TGTGCCAGCAGCCGGACAGGGGGCCTAGGCGGGGGGAACACTGAAGCTTTCTTT.

J is TRBJ2-7 and V is TRBV10-3; D tentatively reads TRBD1 or TRBD2 (6 bases each). Germline CDR1 reads ENHRY; CDR2 reads SYGVKD. V lost 8 bases to trimming and J lost 0 bases, with 14 bases between them. This CDR3 has 14 amino acids. The CDR3 sequence is CAIGGGTISYEQYF. The CDR3 DNA reads as TGTGCCATCGGGGGCGGGACGATCTCCTACGAGCAGTACTTC.

The rearrangement uses TRBV25-1 and TRBJ2-3; the D is unclear. Germline values: CDR1 MGHDK, CDR2 SYGVNS. This CDR3 region has 13 residues. Between the trimmed V and J ends, which lost 2 bases and 6 bases, there was a span of 9 bases. The CDR3 DNA reads as TGTGCCAGCAGTGAAGTTTCCGGGGATACGCAGTATTTT. Protein product: CASSEVSGDTQYF. Full variable domain (remainder filled in from reference TRBV25-1 and TRBJ2-3): EADIYQTPRYLVIGTGKKITLECSQTMGHDKMYWYQQDPGMELHLIHYSYGVNSTEKGDLSSESTVSRIRTEHFPLTLESARPSHTSQYLCASSEVSGDTQYFGPGTRLTVL.

This sequence joins TRBV2 and TRBJ1-5, with D unresolved. With 7 bases removed from V and 0 bases from J, the gap between germline ends came to 7 bases. Germline-derived CDR1 and CDR2 are SNHLY and FYNNEI. This CDR3 is built from 13 residues. The CDR3 DNA sequence: TGTGCCAGCACCCTTTATAGCAATCAGCCCCAGCATTTT. Amino acids: CASTLYSNQPQHF.